Sequencing of this T cell receptor (beta chain) was carried out in a study of CD8+ T cells in alopecia areata. This clone was seen only a few times. Trimming left V 5 bases short and J 8 bases short, with 12 bases between. CDR1 LNHDA and CDR2 SQIVND come from the germline V gene (reference sequence). The CDR3 is 12 amino acids. It was cDNA, reverse transcribed from extracted RNA, that served as the sequencing template. Using immunoSEQ multiplex PCR, the repertoire was profiled, and TCRdb retains in-frame clones only, with some absent. The table has about 110,000 clones, 50% to 70% seen once. Input material: NKG2D-low CD8+ T cells sorted from blood. V usage is TRBV19 and J usage is TRBJ1-2; possibly TRBD1 for D (5 bases). The source is a human donor with alopecia areata. CDR3 sequence reads: CASSAGPWGYTF. In nucleotides, the CDR3 is TGTGCCAGTAGTGCGGGGCCTTGGGGCTACACCTTC.